The 29 T cell receptor beta chains reported below all come from one sample, sequenced in a study of OX40 agonist ivuxolimab in advanced cancers. TCRdb's copy holds only in-frame clones and misses some; the assay was immunoSEQ multiplex PCR. The data show fewer than 110,000 clones, 75% to 95% seen once. Sequenced material: CD4+ or CD8+ T cells sorted from blood, taken in a trial of the OX40 agonist ivuxolimab. These receptors were taken from an adult with an advanced solid tumor such as melanoma, head and neck, liver or kidney cancer.

The chain couples TRBV11-3 to TRBJ2-7, with unresolved D. This CDR3 spans 15 amino acids. Between the trimmed V and J ends, which lost 5 bases and 0 bases, there was a span of 14 bases. Germline loops: CDR1 SGHNT, CDR2 YENEEA. DNA of the CDR3: TGTGCCAGCAGCCCCCCCGACTTGGACTCCTACGAGCAGTACTTC. It specifies CASSPPDLDSYEQYF.

The chain combines TRBV11-3 with TRBJ2-2; weak D call: TRBD2 (5 bases). The CDR3 sequence is 14 residues long. Trimming removed 5 bases at V and 4 bases at J, with 11 bases between. Germline values: CDR1 SGHNT, CDR2 YENEEA. The DNA for the CDR3 is TGTGCCAGCAGCCCCCTAGCTGGCACCGGGGAGCTGTTTTTT. Its protein product is CASSPLAGTGELFF.

This rearrangement joins TRBV19 to TRBJ2-5, with a tentative D call TRBD1 (7 bases). The CDR3 length is 14 residues. Germline values: CDR1 LNHDA, CDR2 SQIVND (reference sequence). The V gene lost 8 bases and the J gene lost 1 base, with 14 bases spanning the gap. CDR3 nucleotide sequence: TGTGCCAGTCGGGGCCAGGGGGGCCAAGAGACCCAGTACTTC. Its translation: CASRGQGGQETQYF.

This clone was recorded only once. This sequence joins TRBV15 and TRBJ2-7; 10 positions agree with TRBD1. V lost 6 bases to trimming and J lost 7 bases; unmatched junction nucleotides: 6. CDR1 and CDR2 (germline): LNHNV, YYDKDF (reference sequence). CDR3 length: 13 residues. The CDR3: CATRRQGAREQYF. CDR3 nucleotides: TGTGCCACCAGGCGACAGGGGGCGCGGGAGCAGTACTTC. Full variable domain (rest looked up from reference TRBV15 and TRBJ2-7): DAMVIQNPRYQVTQFGKPVTLSCSQTLNHNVMYWYQQKSSQAPKLLFHYYDKDFNNEADTPDNFQSRRPNTSFCFLDIRSPGLGDTAMYLCATRRQGAREQYFGPGTRLTVT.

The V gene is TRBV15, the J gene TRBJ1-1, with D unresolved. Trimming pared 3 bases from V and 1 base from J, leaving 6 bases between. CDR1 LNHNV and CDR2 YYDKDF come from the germline V gene (reference sequence). CDR3 length: 13 amino acids. The CDR3 region is CATSRTQNTEAFF. CDR3 DNA: TGTGCCACCAGCAGGACCCAGAACACTGAAGCTTTCTTT.

The rearrangement uses TRBV25-1 and TRBJ1-3; weak D call: TRBD1 (6 bases). V shed 2 bases and J shed 4 bases, with 15 bases lying between them. Germline V CDR1 and CDR2: MGHDK, SYGVNS. CDR3 length equals 16 residues. This chain's CDR3 is CASSEPGGGNGNTIYF. The CDR3 coding sequence is TGTGCCAGCAGTGAACCGGGAGGGGGGAACGGAAACACCATATATTTT.

The chain combines TRBV4-1 with TRBJ2-5; 7 bases match TRBD2. The length of the CDR3 is 14 residues. CDR1 is MGHRA, CDR2 YSYEKL, per germline. Trimming took 2 bases from V and 13 from J; bases not matched to a gene: 13. The CDR3 here is CASSQLDFGLAVYF. Written as DNA, the CDR3 is TGCGCCAGCAGCCAATTGGATTTTGGGCTAGCGGTGTACTTC.

The chain is built from TRBV5-1 and TRBJ2-1; a weak D match, TRBD1 (6 bases). Germline V gene sequence: CDR1 SGHRS, CDR2 YFSETQ. Trimming cost V 0 bases and J 4 bases, with 14 bases left between them. This CDR3 contains 16 residues. The CDR3 sequence is CASSLVRGTLYNEQFF. In nucleotides, the CDR3 is TGCGCCAGCAGCTTGGTGAGGGGGACCCTTTACAATGAGCAGTTCTTC.

The rearrangement uses TRBV11-3 and TRBJ2-7; TRBD1 aligns across 9 bases. J was trimmed by 2 bases and V by 5 bases; bases with no gene match: 7. This CDR3 region has 15 residues. Germline CDR1 is SGHNT and CDR2 is YENEEA. This chain's CDR3 is CASSTADRGTYEQYF. Here the CDR3 DNA reads TGTGCCAGCAGCACCGCGGACAGGGGAACCTACGAGCAGTACTTC.

The chain is built from TRBV21-1 and TRBJ1-1; whether TRBD1, the table's D call, matches the DNA was not checked. TRBV21-1 is marked as a pseudogene. This CDR3 has 15 amino acids. The CDR3 protein is CASRRLGRPLSKAFF. In DNA, the CDR3 is TGTGCCAGCAGAAGGCTCGGCAGGCCACTTTCCAAAGCTTTCTTT.

The chain combines TRBV10-3 with TRBJ2-2; 7 bases agree with TRBD1. CDR1 and CDR2 (germline): ENHRY, SYGVKD. This CDR3 has 16 amino acids. Trimming took 7 bases from V and 4 from J; bases not matched to a gene: 12. The CDR3 sequence is CAITKTWAGGTGELFF. As DNA, the CDR3 is TGTGCCATCACGAAAACTTGGGCAGGGGGCACCGGGGAGCTGTTTTTT.

The V gene is TRBV7-9, the J gene TRBJ2-1, with TRBD2 matching over 8 bases. Germline V gives CDR1 SEHNR, CDR2 FQNEAQ (reference sequence). The CDR3 spans 16 residues. The V and J ends lost 6 bases and 4 bases, in that order; junction bases with no gene match: 11. The CDR3 DNA follows: TGTGCCAGCAGGCGTACGTCGGGAGGGCAGTACAATGAGCAGTTCTTC. Translated: CASRRTSGGQYNEQFF.

The V call is TRBV7-9, the J call TRBJ2-5, with TRBD1 as a possible D gene (5 bases). The germline V gene has CDR1 SEHNR and CDR2 FQNEAQ (reference sequence). V was cut by 4 bases and J by 1 base, with 13 bases left in between. The CDR3 has 15 residues. CDR3 sequence: CASSSGQGVQETQYF. In DNA, the CDR3 is TGTGCCAGCAGCTCGGGCCAGGGCGTCCAAGAGACCCAGTACTTC. The full variable domain, in which reference TRBV7-9 and TRBJ2-5 provide the parts outside the CDR3, is DTGVSQNPRHKITKRGQNVTFRCDPISEHNRLYWYRQTLGQGPEFLTYFQNEAQLEKSRLLSDRFSAERPKGSFSTLEIQRTEQGDSAMYLCASSSGQGVQETQYFGPGTRLLVL.

The V call is TRBV18, the J call TRBJ1-5; D uncertain. Germline-derived CDR1 and CDR2 are KGHSH and LQKENI. There are 12 residues in the CDR3. V lost 6 bases and J 5 bases, leaving 8 bases between the germline ends. CDR3 nucleotide sequence: TGTGCCAGCTCGGATCGATATCAGCCCCAGCATTTT. It yields the protein CASSDRYQPQHF.

CDR3 coding DNA: TGTGCCAGTAGTATAAGTTTGGGGGCGAGGACTAGCGGGAGAGGCTCCTACAATGAGCAGTTCTTC. The encoded protein is CASSISLGARTSGRGSYNEQFF. The chain joins TRBV19 to TRBJ2-1; TRBD2 matches at 13 bases. There are 22 residues in the CDR3. The germline V gene has CDR1 LNHDA and CDR2 SQIVND (reference sequence). With 2 bases clipped from V and 0 bases from J, the junction kept 16 bases outside the gene matches.

The V gene is TRBV7-9, the J gene TRBJ1-1; D ambiguous. The CDR3 runs 12 residues. Germline CDR1 reads SEHNR; CDR2 reads FQNEAQ (reference sequence). The germline V and J ends were trimmed by 3 bases and 4 bases, with 6 bases remaining between them. DNA for the CDR3: TGTGCCAGCAGCTTCCTGAGCACTGAAGCTTTCTTT. Translating gives CASSFLSTEAFF.

The chain has TRBV14 and TRBJ2-7, with 7 bases lining up with TRBD1. The CDR3 loop spans 14 amino acids. The ends lost 4 bases at V and 0 bases at J; junction bases unmatched: 3. Per germline, CDR1 SGHDN and CDR2 FVKESK. CDR3 amino acids: CASSRTGISYEQYF. Written as DNA, the CDR3 is TGTGCCAGCAGCCGGACAGGTATCTCCTACGAGCAGTACTTC.

This chain links TRBV7-3 with TRBJ2-5, with D maybe TRBD2 (6 bases). Germline lookup yields CDR1 SGHTA and CDR2 FQGTGA. CDR3 length equals 14 residues. Deletions cut 7 bases from V and 4 bases from J, with 16 bases between. The CDR3 is CASTPQGSGETQYF. CDR3 DNA: TGTGCCAGCACCCCCCAGGGTAGCGGAGAGACCCAGTACTTC.

This chain joins TRBV2 and TRBJ2-1; D might be TRBD2 (6 bases). V shed 7 bases and J shed 8 bases, with 18 bases lying between them. Germline values: CDR1 SNHLY, CDR2 FYNNEI. There are 14 residues in the CDR3. CDR3 sequence reads: CASIPGEGRHEQFF. The CDR3 DNA reads TGTGCCAGCATTCCGGGAGAGGGAAGGCATGAGCAGTTCTTC.

This chain links TRBV6-1 with TRBJ2-1; 12 nucleotides match TRBD2. The junction had 2 bases not matched to a gene; V was cut back by 2 bases and J by 3 bases. Germline values: CDR1 MNHNS, CDR2 SASEGT. The CDR3 consists of 16 residues. CDR3 in amino acids: CASSESLAGGYNEQFF. The CDR3 DNA is TGTGCCAGCAGTGAATCACTAGCGGGAGGCTACAATGAGCAGTTCTTC.

This CDR3 reads CASATGGTEAFF. The CDR3, as DNA: TGCGCCAGCGCCACCGGGGGAACTGAAGCTTTCTTT. The chain uses TRBV5-1 and TRBJ1-1, with D perhaps TRBD1 (5 bases). This CDR3 region has 12 residues. Germline V gene lookup returns CDR1 SGHRS and CDR2 YFSETQ. With 7 bases removed from V and 5 bases from J, the gap between germline ends came to 12 bases.

This CDR3 is CASSLVAGTNEKLFF. The CDR3 coding sequence is TGCGCCAGCAGCTTGGTTGCGGGAACTAATGAAAAACTGTTTTTT. This chain joins TRBV5-1 and TRBJ1-4; no definite D call. This CDR3 spans 15 amino acids. The V end was cut by 0 bases, the J end by 1 base, with 7 bases between. The germline CDR1 and CDR2 sequences are SGHRS and YFSETQ.

The chain employs TRBV6-6 and TRBJ1-3; maybe TRBD1 (5 bases). V was clipped by 4 bases and J by 2 bases, with 9 bases between them. The CDR3 is 14 amino acids. Germline-derived CDR1 and CDR2 are MNHNY and SVGAGI (reference sequence). The CDR3 sequence is CASSSPDTGNTIYF. DNA for the CDR3: TGTGCCAGCAGTTCCCCGGACACTGGAAACACCATATATTTT.

This clone was recorded once. The chain is built from TRBV7-3 and TRBJ2-1, with 7 bases aligning to TRBD2. Germline values: CDR1 SGHTA, CDR2 FQGTGA. CDR3 length: 15 residues. V lost 5 bases, J lost 5 bases, and 9 bases stayed unmatched. CDR3 nucleotide sequence: TGTGCCAGCAGCCAACGACTAGCTTCAAACAATGAGCAGTTCTTC. It translates to CASSQRLASNNEQFF.

The CDR3 nucleotides are TGTGCCAGCAGCTTAGGGCAGGAAGAGACCCAGTACTTC. Its protein is CASSLGQEETQYF. This rearrangement joins TRBV13 to TRBJ2-5; D is undetermined. Trimming removed 0 bases at V and 3 bases at J, with 5 bases between. This CDR3 has 13 amino acids. CDR1 is PRHDT and CDR2 is FYEKMQ in the germline V gene (reference sequence).

CDR3 nucleotides: TGTGCCAGCAGCACCCTGGAGGGGGAAGCTTTCTTT. It yields the protein CASSTLEGEAFF. The chain is built from TRBV11-2 and TRBJ1-1, with D maybe TRBD1 (5 bases). The CDR3 runs 12 residues. In germline, CDR1 is SGHAT, CDR2 FQNNGV. Trimming removed 5 bases from V and 8 bases from J, with 12 bases in between.

The V and J genes are TRBV6-1 and TRBJ2-1; no definite D call. The germline V and J ends were trimmed by 5 bases and 3 bases, with 14 bases remaining between them. The CDR3 has 15 amino acids. Per germline, CDR1 MNHNS and CDR2 SASEGT. The CDR3: CASSPMRGDYNEQFF. The CDR3 region has the DNA TGTGCCAGCAGTCCAATGCGTGGGGACTACAATGAGCAGTTCTTC.

The gene calls are TRBV28 and TRBJ2-7; TRBD2 is a possible D gene (5 bases). The ends were cut back, 7 bases at V and 2 bases at J, with 18 bases in the middle. CDR3 size: 15 residues. Germline V gives CDR1 MDHEN, CDR2 SYDVKM. The CDR3 DNA follows: TGTGCCAGCACAATATCGCTCGGGGTTCCCTACGAGCAGTACTTC. Translated: CASTISLGVPYEQYF. The entire variable domain, with the rest obtained from reference TRBV28 and TRBJ2-7, is as follows: DVKVTQSSRYLVKRTGEKVFLECVQDMDHENMFWYRQDPGLGLRLIYFSYDVKMKEKGDIPEGYSVSREKKERFSLILESASTNQTSMYLCASTISLGVPYEQYFGPGTRLTVT.

This clone has only one observation. V is TRBV9 and J is TRBJ1-1; D not certain. With 3 bases removed from V and 1 base from J, the gap between germline ends came to 16 bases. Germline lookup yields CDR1 SGDLS and CDR2 YYNGEE. The CDR3 spans 16 residues. The CDR3 sequence: CASSEGTPGTNTEAFF. DNA of the CDR3: TGTGCCAGCAGCGAGGGCACCCCAGGAACGAACACTGAAGCTTTCTTT. Full variable domain (remainder filled in from reference TRBV9 and TRBJ1-1): DSGVTQTPKHLITATGQRVTLRCSPRSGDLSVYWYQQSLDQGLQFLIQYYNGEERAKGNILERFSAQQFPDLHSELNLSSLELGDSALYFCASSEGTPGTNTEAFFGQGTRLTVV.